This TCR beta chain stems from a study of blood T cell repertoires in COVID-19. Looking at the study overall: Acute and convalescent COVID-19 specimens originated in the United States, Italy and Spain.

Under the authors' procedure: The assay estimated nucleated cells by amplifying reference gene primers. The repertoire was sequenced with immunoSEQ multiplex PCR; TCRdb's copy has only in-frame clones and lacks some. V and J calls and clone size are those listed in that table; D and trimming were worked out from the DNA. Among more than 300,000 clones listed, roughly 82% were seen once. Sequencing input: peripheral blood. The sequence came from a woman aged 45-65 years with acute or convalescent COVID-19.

This CDR3 reads CASSVAGGSLQYF. CDR3 DNA sequence: TGTGCCAGCAGCGTGGCGGGGGGGAGTCTGCAGTATTTT. The rearrangement uses TRBV6-5 and TRBJ2-3; TRBD2 agrees at 9 bases. Germline V CDR1 and CDR2: MNHEY, SVGAGI. The CDR3 has 13 amino acids. V shed 6 bases, J shed 11 bases, and the junction held 9 bases outside the gene matches.